The 7 T cell receptor beta chains in this list originate from one sample, sequenced in a study of blood T cell repertoires in COVID-19. The protocol was immunoSEQ multiplex PCR, while the TCRdb copy is restricted to in-frame clones and leaves out a portion. Of around 380,000 clones listed, 80% to 90% are singletons. Sequenced: PBMCs or T cells enriched from blood (not recorded which). Receptor source: a man in his thirties or forties who had recovered from COVID-19.

The count of this clone is one. This rearrangement joins TRBV15 to TRBJ1-6, with a tentative D call TRBD1 (6 bases). Germline values: CDR1 LNHNV, CDR2 YYDKDF (reference sequence). V lost 5 bases to trimming and J lost 5 bases, with 16 bases between them. The length of the CDR3 is 16 residues. The CDR3 reads CATSSERGSDNSPLHF. CDR3 DNA sequence: TGTGCCACCAGCTCAGAAAGGGGGTCGGATAATTCACCCCTCCACTTT.

The chain uses TRBV29-1 and TRBJ1-2; no reliable D call. The CDR3 loop spans 12 amino acids. Between the trimmed V and J ends, which lost 6 bases and 4 bases, there was a span of 12 bases. Germline loops: CDR1 SQVTM, CDR2 ANQGSEA. The CDR3 sequence is CSVPLASYGYTF. The CDR3 DNA follows: TGCAGCGTCCCATTGGCTTCCTATGGCTACACCTTC.

The rearrangement links TRBV19 to TRBJ1-5; no clear D gene. CDR1 and CDR2 from the germline V gene are LNHDA and SQIVND (reference sequence). The CDR3 consists of 15 residues. V gave up 3 bases and J gave up 2 bases, with 11 bases separating them. The CDR3 DNA reads as TGTGCCAGTAGTATTAATCTATTGGGCAATCAGCCCCAGCATTTT. Encoded protein: CASSINLLGNQPQHF.

The chain employs TRBV7-9 and TRBJ1-3; weak D call: TRBD1 (5 bases). Trimming took off 5 bases at V and 2 bases at J, with 13 bases between the two ends. Germline V gene sequence: CDR1 SEHNR, CDR2 FQNEAQ (reference sequence). The CDR3 sequence is 15 residues long. The CDR3 nucleotides read TGTGCCAGCAGCCCTCGACGGGGGGCTGGAAACACCATATATTTT. Its protein is CASSPRRGAGNTIYF.

The sample holds one count of this clone. The J gene is TRBJ2-7, the V gene TRBV3-1 (or the pseudogene TRBV3-2); TRBD2 matches 8 bases. The CDR3 length is 15 residues. Germline CDR1 and CDR2: LGHDT and YNNKEL (reference sequence). V gave up 5 bases and J gave up 4 bases; unmatched junction bases: 10. This chain's CDR3 is CASSFSGSGVYEQYF. The CDR3 DNA follows: TGTGCCAGCAGCTTCAGTGGTAGCGGGGTGTACGAGCAGTACTTC.

This clone has just a few counts. This rearrangement joins TRBV3-1 (or the pseudogene TRBV3-2) to TRBJ2-3; 9 nucleotides agree with TRBD2. The CDR3 spans 16 residues. The junction had 8 bases not matched to a gene; V was cut back by 5 bases and J by 2 bases. The germline gives CDR1 LGHDT, CDR2 YNNKEL (reference sequence). The CDR3 DNA is TGTGCCAGCAGCGATGCGGGGGGGCTCCTCACAGATACGCAGTATTTT. Translated, it gives CASSDAGGLLTDTQYF.

V gene TRBV30 combines with J gene TRBJ1-1; D is ambiguous. The CDR3 runs to 13 residues. Between the trimmed V and J ends, which lost 0 bases and 7 bases, there was a span of 12 bases. Per the germline V gene, CDR1 is GTSNPN and CDR2 is SVGIG (reference sequence). The CDR3 reads CAWSVAGYGEAFF. In DNA, the CDR3 is TGTGCCTGGAGTGTAGCGGGGTACGGTGAAGCTTTCTTT.